Sequencing of this T cell receptor beta chain was carried out in a study of cytomegalovirus exposure and HLA in healthy donors. The study's findings and limits: In all likelihood, a cluster of highly shared sequence variants was a sequencing artifact.

CDR3 length: 12 amino acids. Germline V gene data show CDR1 as SGHVS and CDR2 as FNYEAQ. The ends were cut back, 5 bases at V and 3 bases at J, with 8 bases in the middle. In the case of this clone: The target antigen is unknown.

A multiplex PCR was run with 60 Vbeta primers and 13 Jbeta primers. The assay was immunoSEQ multiplex PCR, and TCRdb's table has in-frame clones only and misses some. The sample includes 100,000 to 150,000 clones, approximately 82% of them seen just once. The sequencing sample was made of PBMCs. The rearrangement uses TRBV7-6 and TRBJ2-7; D is possibly TRBD1 (5 bases). The sequence was collected from a man aged 35 to 55 in good health and CMV-seronegative. In nucleotides, the CDR3 is TGTGCCAGCAGCAGGCAGGGCTACGAGCAGTACTTC. Protein product: CASSRQGYEQYF.